Presented here are 6 T cell receptor beta chains from one specimen sequenced in a study of CXCR3-negative and CXCR3-positive naive CD8 T cells. Study conclusions and caveats: TRB CDR3s of CXCR3-positive naive cells were more hydrophobic than those of CXCR3-negative naive cells.

These receptors lack a known antigen. Each TRB cDNA library was prepared by 5' RACE (with UMI labels). TCRdb reprocessed the 5' RACE reads; each CDR3 protein has one entry and no DNA is given. The sample has 120,000 to 150,000 distinct CDR3 sequences; the top ten hold 0.25% to 0.3%. Sample: naive CXCR3+ CD8+ T cells from blood. Specified subset: CD45RO-CCR7+CD27+CD95- naive CD8+ T cells expressing CXCR3 (TNR3+). The receptor source for this set is a human donor in good health. Some clones in this sample may be carry-over from other donors' samples.

The V and J genes are TRBV29-1 and TRBJ2-7; TCRdb proposes TRBD2, but this gene call is untestable without DNA. The length of the CDR3 is 13 residues. Looked up from germline, CDR1 is SQVTM and CDR2 is ANQGSEA. The chain's CDR3 is CSVVLAGVHEQYF.

The chain couples TRBV4-3 to TRBJ2-7; TCRdb designates TRBD2, a call that cannot be tested without DNA. CDR3 length: 15 residues. CDR1 and CDR2 (germline): LGHNA, YSLEER. CDR3 loop: CASSVGRTGSYEQYF.

The chain employs TRBV24-1 and TRBJ2-1. The CDR3 is made up of 16 amino acids. The germline gives CDR1 KGHDR, CDR2 SFDVKD. The CDR3 loop reads CATSDSTSFSYNEQFF.

The rearrangement uses TRBV4-2 and TRBJ2-7. Germline CDR1 is LGHNA and CDR2 is YNFKEQ. This CDR3 is built from 15 residues. The CDR3: CASSQDVETDYEQYF.

The genes are TRBV10-3 and TRBJ2-3; TCRdb's assignment of TRBD2 cannot be checked, as there is no DNA. This CDR3 is built from 16 residues. CDR1 ENHRY and CDR2 SYGVKD come from the germline V gene. CDR3 loop: CAISDITREVLDTQYF.

The chain combines TRBV28 with TRBJ2-1; TCRdb's D gene call, TRBD1, goes unchecked for lack of DNA. The CDR3 runs 15 residues. The germline V gene encodes CDR1 MDHEN and CDR2 SYDVKM. The CDR3 is CASSSRGPLGNEQFF.